This T cell receptor beta chain is drawn from a study of T cell changes during pregnancy in multiple sclerosis. V shed 5 bases and J 4 bases; nucleotides not matched to a gene: 8. CDR1 and CDR2 from the germline V gene are MDHEN and SYDVKM. This CDR3 region has 14 residues. Generated by immunoSEQ multiplex PCR, the TCRdb table keeps only in-frame clones and is missing some. The sample includes around 60,000 clones, around 92% of them seen just once. Sequenced here: peripheral blood, sampled in the second trimester of pregnancy. This TCR was sampled from a female donor in good health, enrolled as a control in a pregnancy study. The rearrangement uses TRBV28 and TRBJ2-7; 7 positions match TRBD1. In nucleotides, the CDR3 is TGTGCCAGCAGTCTGCCGGGACAGAGATACGAGCAGTACTTC. Protein product: CASSLPGQRYEQYF.